This T cell receptor (beta chain) was captured by sequencing in a study of T cell repertoires in cytomegalovirus infection. About the research overall: TCR beta signatures that were public indicated CMV infection and matching HLA type.

Germline CDR1 reads MNHGY; CDR2 reads SAAAGT. V was shortened by 10 bases and J by 7 bases, with 19 bases between the two germline ends. The CDR3 loop spans 13 amino acids. Regarding the study as a whole: Ex vivo, HLA-C-restricted CMV-specific TCR beta clonotypes prevailed over the rest of the response. People with CMV and the relevant HLA were identified by cumulative public TCR beta family frequency.

To note about this clonotype: No antigen is known for it.

MiXCR was run by TCRdb on the reads, yielding one entry per CDR3 protein. There are hundreds of thousands of distinct CDR3 sequences in the sample; approximately 33% occur only once, and roughly 13% lies in the top ten. This TCR was sampled from a human donor in good health (CMV status not recorded). Some clones in this sample may be carry-over from other donors' samples. The chain is built from TRBV6-8 and TRBJ1-2; the D gene is possibly TRBD1 (6 bases). The sample in question was cultured CD8+ T cells from PBMCs, obtained from culture after CMV antigen stimulation. The chain's CDR3 is CANRSGTRLGYTF. The CDR3 DNA reads as TGTGCCAACAGGTCCGGGACAAGACTTGGCTACACCTTC.